The rows below give T cell receptor beta chains drawn from one sample of a study of blood T cell repertoires in COVID-19. Here immunoSEQ multiplex PCR was the method, and the copy in TCRdb shows in-frame clones only, minus some. The table shows 120,000 to 150,000 clones, with around nine tenths occurring only once. Sequenced input: peripheral blood. The receptors were gathered from a human donor in a cohort sampled during active COVID-19. Both conserved end residues are part of each CDR3. Each record gives: CDR3 length, J gene, D gene, V gene, clone size, CDR3 protein, CDR3 DNA. D genes are given only for firm matches. The size entry is marked missing in some rows and otherwise reads once, few, many or a size class.

>19|TRBJ2-2|TRBD2|TRBV9|.
CASSVGLAGGGWNTGELFF
TGTGCCAGCAGCGTAGGGCTAGCGGGAGGCGGGTGGAACACCGGGGAGCTGTTTTTT
>14|TRBJ1-6|TRBD1|TRBV15|few
CATSSWDSNSPLHF
TGTGCCACCAGCAGCTGGGACAGCAATTCACCCCTCCACTTT
>15|TRBJ2-7|TRBD2|TRBV19|.
CASSSSGGLSYEQYF
TGTGCCAGTAGCTCTAGCGGGGGACTCTCCTACGAGCAGTACTTC
>13|TRBJ2-1|.|TRBV23-1|.
CAIPWLLYNEQFF
TGCGCCATCCCCTGGCTTCTCTACAATGAGCAGTTCTTC
>16|TRBJ2-6|.|TRBV7-5|.
CARSLGRQSGANVLTF
TGTGCCAGAAGCTTAGGGCGACAGTCTGGGGCCAACGTCCTGACTTTC
>19|TRBJ1-2|.|TRBV21-1|.
CASSKGGDRGPSANYGYTF
TGTGCCAGCAGCAAAGGGGGGGACAGGGGGCCCTCAGCTAACTATGGCTACACCTTC
>13|TRBJ1-2|.|TRBV5-1|.
CASSLEHSYGYTF
TGCGCCAGCAGCTTGGAGCACAGCTATGGCTACACCTTC
>13|TRBJ1-5|.|TRBV30|few
CAWSVQNNQPQHF
TGTGCCTGGAGTGTACAAAACAACCAGCCCCAGCATTTT
>15|TRBJ1-5|.|TRBV30|.
CAWSPGINSNQPQHF
TGTGCCTGGAGTCCAGGGATTAATAGCAATCAGCCCCAGCATTTT
>16|TRBJ2-5|.|TRBV6-6|.
CASSYRGGATRETQYF
TGTGCCAGCAGTTACAGGGGTGGGGCTACCCGAGAGACCCAGTACTTC
>16|TRBJ2-3|.|TRBV11-1|.
CASSLRTGFPTDTQYF
TGTGCCAGCAGCTTAAGGACTGGGTTTCCCACAGATACGCAGTATTTT
>15|TRBJ1-2|TRBD1|TRBV6-1|.
CASSEFSQGAGGYTF
TGTGCCAGCAGTGAGTTTAGTCAGGGGGCAGGCGGCTACACCTTC
>14|TRBJ2-1|.|TRBV6-5|.
CASRSTGTTIEQFF
TGTGCCAGCAGATCGACAGGAACAACGATCGAGCAGTTCTTC
>17|TRBJ2-3|TRBD2|TRBV30|.
CAWSVLGSGRGTDTQYF
TGTGCCTGGAGTGTACTGGGTAGCGGGAGAGGTACAGATACGCAGTATTTT
>15|TRBJ1-1|TRBD1|TRBV6-5|.
CASTLFDRGDTEAFF
TGTGCCAGCACCTTATTCGACAGGGGAGATACTGAAGCTTTCTTT
>15|TRBJ2-3|TRBD2|TRBV28|.
CASSSPAGGGDTQYF
TGTGCCAGCAGTTCCCCAGCGGGGGGTGGAGATACGCAGTATTTT
>18|TRBJ2-6|.|TRBV5-1|.
CASSLGGGPASGANVLTF
TGCGCCAGCAGCTTGGGGGGCGGCCCCGCCTCTGGGGCCAACGTCCTGACTTTC
>15|TRBJ2-1|.|TRBV4-2|.
CASSQEANSYNEQFF
TGTGCCAGCAGCCAAGAGGCCAACTCCTACAATGAGCAGTTCTTC
>17|TRBJ1-2|.|TRBV21-1|.
CASSKAGQSDGFFGYTF
TGTGCCAGCAGCAAAGCGGGACAGTCTGACGGATTTTTTGGCTACACCTTC
>14|TRBJ1-5|.|TRBV2|.
CASRSSRNNQPQHF
TGTGCCAGCAGGTCATCCAGGAACAATCAGCCCCAGCATTTT
>15|TRBJ2-5|.|TRBV6-2/TRBV6-3|once
CASSQGLVVPETQYF
TGTGCCAGCAGCCAGGGACTCGTAGTTCCGGAGACCCAGTACTTC
>12|TRBJ1-2|.|TRBV19|.
CASSWGPYGYTF
TGTGCCAGTAGTTGGGGGCCTTATGGCTACACCTTC
>15|TRBJ2-1|TRBD2|TRBV7-8|.
CASRLAEPPYNEQFF
TGTGCCAGCAGACTAGCGGAACCCCCCTACAATGAGCAGTTCTTC
>11|TRBJ1-2|.|TRBV2|once
CASSERTGYTF
TGTGCCAGCAGTGAGCGCACTGGCTACACCTTC
>15|TRBJ2-3|TRBD1|TRBV19|.
CASRQTGGSFSAQYF
TGTGCCAGTAGACAGACAGGGGGCAGTTTTTCGGCGCAGTATTTT
>14|TRBJ2-5|.|TRBV7-3|.
CASSLTGPRETQYF
TGTGCCAGCAGCTTAACCGGTCCACGAGAGACCCAGTACTTC
>13|TRBJ2-7|TRBD1|TRBV28|.
CASSFGQADEQYF
TGTGCCAGCAGTTTCGGACAGGCCGACGAGCAGTACTTC
>13|TRBJ2-1|.|TRBV21-1|.
CASSLTATNEQFF
TGTGCCAGCAGTCTGACAGCTACCAATGAGCAGTTCTTC
>17|TRBJ2-5|TRBD2|TRBV3-1/TRBV3-2|.
CASSPLEPGLLEETQYF
TGTGCCAGCAGCCCCCTCGAGCCGGGACTACTGGAAGAGACCCAGTACTTC
>15|TRBJ1-5|TRBD1|TRBV2|.
CASTHGGGPNQPQHF
TGTGCCAGCACTCACGGAGGGGGCCCAAATCAGCCCCAGCATTTT
>14|TRBJ1-1|.|TRBV19|.
CASNQGPMNTEAFF
TGTGCCAGTAATCAGGGGCCAATGAACACTGAAGCTTTCTTT
>15|TRBJ2-7|TRBD2|TRBV2|once
CASREWTSGSYEQYF
TGTGCCAGCAGGGAATGGACTAGCGGGAGCTACGAGCAGTACTTC
>15|TRBJ2-1|TRBD2|TRBV6-5|.
CASSPRTSGYNEQFF
TGTGCCAGCAGTCCCCGGACTAGCGGGTACAATGAGCAGTTCTTC
>12|TRBJ2-1|.|TRBV27|.
CASSSDFNEQFF
TGTGCCAGCAGTTCGGACTTCAATGAGCAGTTCTTC
>16|TRBJ1-6|TRBD1|TRBV5-4|.
CASSFSQGAGISPLHF
TGTGCCAGCAGCTTCTCGCAGGGGGCAGGGATTTCACCCCTCCACTTT
>13|TRBJ2-7|.|TRBV13|.
CASTIAYSYEQYF
TGTGCCAGCACTATAGCGTACAGCTACGAGCAGTACTTC
>13|TRBJ2-7|TRBD1|TRBV28|.
CASRDRGPYEQYF
TGTGCCAGCAGGGACAGGGGCCCCTACGAGCAGTACTTC
>15|TRBJ1-2|TRBD1|TRBV10-3|.
CAISALGDREGGYTF
TGTGCCATCAGTGCTCTTGGGGACAGGGAAGGCGGCTACACCTTC
>15|TRBJ2-1|TRBD2|TRBV7-3|.
CASSLSLAGYNEQFF
TGTGCCAGCAGCTTAAGTCTAGCGGGCTACAATGAGCAGTTCTTC
>16|TRBJ2-1|TRBD1|TRBV7-9|few
CASSLAQGSSYNEQFF
TGTGCCAGCAGCTTAGCACAGGGGAGCTCCTACAATGAGCAGTTCTTC
>15|TRBJ1-2|TRBD1|TRBV4-1|.
CASSHQPGTDQGYTF
TGCGCCAGCAGCCATCAACCTGGGACAGATCAGGGCTACACCTTC
>16|TRBJ2-3|TRBD2|TRBV10-3|.
CAISEMPSGGTDTQYF
TGTGCCATCAGTGAAATGCCTAGCGGGGGGACAGATACGCAGTATTTT
>16|TRBJ2-3|TRBD2|TRBV10-2|.
CASSGAGVVSTDTQYF
TGCGCCAGCAGTGGAGCGGGAGTTGTTTCCACAGATACGCAGTATTTT
>11|TRBJ1-4|.|TRBV2|.
CASSDHRDLFF
TGTGCCAGCAGTGACCACAGGGATCTGTTTTTT
>15|TRBJ2-1|TRBD2|TRBV2|few
CATLISGGAHNEQFF
TGTGCCACCCTAATCAGCGGGGGGGCCCACAATGAGCAGTTCTTC
>16|TRBJ2-7|.|TRBV6-5|few
CASSYSIQGRAYEQYF
TGTGCCAGCAGTTACTCAATCCAAGGGAGAGCCTACGAGCAGTACTTC
>14|TRBJ2-7|.|TRBV6-2/TRBV6-3|.
CASSYRSSAYEQYF
TGTGCCAGCAGTTATCGGTCTAGCGCATACGAGCAGTACTTC
>16|TRBJ1-6|TRBD1|TRBV5-6|.
CASSLERTGGLSPLHF
TGTGCCAGCAGCTTGGAGCGGACAGGGGGTTTGTCACCCCTCCACTTT
>14|TRBJ2-7|TRBD1|TRBV28|.
CASRRDRPPYEQYF
TGTGCCAGCAGAAGGGACAGGCCCCCCTACGAGCAGTACTTC
>13|TRBJ2-1|.|TRBV27|.
CARKKGGYNEQFF
TGTGCCAGAAAGAAGGGGGGGTACAATGAGCAGTTCTTC
>12|TRBJ1-2|.|TRBV12-3/TRBV12-4|.
CASSLGAGGYTF
TGTGCCAGCAGTTTGGGGGCTGGTGGCTACACCTTC
>18|TRBJ1-6|.|TRBV4-1|.
CASSQEPGIDGPNSPLHF
TGCGCCAGCAGCCAAGAGCCGGGAATAGACGGTCCTAATTCACCCCTCCACTTT
>18|TRBJ2-2|TRBD2|TRBV7-8|once
CASSWPGLAGEGAGELFF
TGTGCCAGCAGCTGGCCGGGACTAGCGGGAGAAGGGGCCGGGGAGCTGTTTTTT
>13|TRBJ2-1|.|TRBV12-3/TRBV12-4|.
CASRLGTGYEQFF
TGTGCCAGCAGACTAGGCACAGGGTATGAGCAGTTCTTC
>15|TRBJ1-2|.|TRBV19|.
CASSKLTGNRGGYTF
TGTGCCAGTAGTAAGTTAACAGGGAACAGAGGTGGCTACACCTTC
>15|TRBJ2-4|.|TRBV28|.
CASSTHSGGINIQYF
TGTGCCAGCAGTACCCACTCTGGAGGAATAAACATTCAGTACTTC
>13|TRBJ2-7|.|TRBV19|.
CASSPGARGEQYF
TGTGCCAGTAGTCCGGGAGCCCGGGGCGAGCAGTACTTC
>13|TRBJ2-7|.|TRBV7-9|.
CASTSVNRGEQYF
TGTGCCAGCACCTCTGTTAACCGCGGCGAGCAGTACTTC
>15|TRBJ2-1|.|TRBV2|.
CASSPAGVDYNEQFF
TGTGCCAGCAGTCCAGCAGGGGTCGACTACAATGAGCAGTTCTTC